A single sample is the source of the 32 T cell receptor beta chains below, sequenced in a study of T-cell reconstitution after alpha-beta-depleted transplantation in children. Unique molecular identifiers were incorporated into the prepared TCRbeta library. Each CDR3 protein is one row after TCRdb ran MiXCR on the PCR reads. The table lists about 540,000 distinct CDR3 sequences, about 16% of them singletons. Here the sequenced sample was PBMCs from the stem cell graft donor, taken from the stem cell graft. The receptors shown here come from a human donor who donated a stem cell graft to a child with acute lymphoblastic leukemia.

This clonotype was seen only a few times. DNA for the CDR3: TGTGCCAGCAGTTTATATGCGGGAACCTACAATGAGCAGTTCTTC. Residues: CASSLYAGTYNEQFF. J is TRBJ2-1 and V is TRBV27; the D gene is possibly TRBD2 (6 bases). Germline V CDR1 and CDR2: MNHEY, SMNVEV (reference sequence). Trimming took 1 base from V and 2 from J, leaving 9 bases between them. The length of the CDR3 is 15 residues.

The chain carries TRBV5-5 and TRBJ2-5; TRBD1 aligns across 12 bases. This CDR3 comprises 16 residues. V lost 4 bases and J lost 4; bases outside the gene matches: 8. Germline V gene data show CDR1 as SGHKS and CDR2 as YYEKEE (reference sequence). CDR3 DNA sequence: TGTGCCAGCAGCGAGGGACAGGGGGCGCCTTCAGAGACCCAGTACTTC. Translation gives CASSEGQGAPSETQYF.

The table lists this clonotype with a few counts. This chain connects TRBV4-2 to TRBJ2-7; 11 nucleotides align to TRBD2. Trimming at V came to 4 bases and at J to 3 bases, leaving 8 bases not matched to a gene. Per germline, CDR1 LGHNA and CDR2 YNFKEQ. The CDR3 runs 16 residues. CDR3 nucleotides: TGTGCCAGCAGCCCGACCGGACTAGCGGGTTTCTACGAGCAGTACTTC. Translation gives CASSPTGLAGFYEQYF.

The chain recombines TRBV2 with TRBJ2-7; TRBD1 matches at 8 bases. CDR1 SNHLY and CDR2 FYNNEI come from the germline V gene. With V trimmed by 2 bases and J by 4 bases, 4 bases remained unmatched. The CDR3 runs 14 residues. The CDR3 here is CASSEQGAFYEQYF. CDR3 DNA sequence: TGTGCCAGCAGTGAACAGGGGGCTTTTTACGAGCAGTACTTC.

This chain connects TRBV5-1 to TRBJ1-1, with TRBD1 matching 7 bases. Germline V gene sequence: CDR1 SGHRS, CDR2 YFSETQ. This CDR3 has 14 residues. V shed 0 bases, J shed 6 bases, and the junction held 5 bases outside the gene matches. The CDR3 DNA reads as TGCGCCAGCAGCTTGGGGGACAGAGCTGCTGAAGCTTTCTTT. It specifies CASSLGDRAAEAFF.

V usage is TRBV5-1 and J usage is TRBJ2-5, with a possible D match to TRBD1 (5 bases). The CDR3 extends over 13 amino acids. Germline V gives CDR1 SGHRS, CDR2 YFSETQ. Trimming pared 5 bases from V and 1 base from J, leaving 9 bases between. This chain's CDR3 is CASSWTPQETQYF. The CDR3 bases are TGCGCCAGCAGTTGGACACCCCAAGAGACCCAGTACTTC.

This chain connects TRBV21-1 to TRBJ1-1. TRBV21-1 constitutes a pseudogene. There are 14 residues in the CDR3. The CDR3 loop is CASSNLPVNTEAFF. Written as DNA, the CDR3 is TGTGCCAGCAGCAATTTACCAGTGAACACTGAAGCTTTCTTT.

This clonotype occurred a few times. The V and J genes are TRBV19 and TRBJ2-6; D possibly corresponds to TRBD2 (6 bases). The germline V and J ends were trimmed by 8 bases and 8 bases, with 7 bases remaining between them. The CDR3 covers 11 residues. The germline CDR1 and CDR2 sequences are LNHDA and SQIVND (reference sequence). The chain's CDR3 is CASGGTNVLTF. The CDR3 DNA is TGTGCCAGTGGGGGGACCAACGTCCTGACTTTC.

The chain has TRBV11-2 and TRBJ2-2; the match to TRBD1 covers 9 bases. V lost 6 bases and J lost 1; bases outside the gene matches: 3. This CDR3 region has 15 residues. Germline assignment: CDR1 SGHAT and CDR2 FQNNGV. The CDR3 DNA is TGTGCCAGCAGGCTGGGACAGGGGAACACCGGGGAGCTGTTTTTT. Translating gives CASRLGQGNTGELFF.

This chain joins TRBV12-3 or TRBV12-4 and TRBJ2-3; D is perhaps TRBD1 or TRBD2 (7 bases each). Trimming stripped 4 bases from V and 6 bases from J, with 14 bases between. This CDR3 has 14 residues. The CDR3: CASSSGGGADTQYF. In DNA form, the CDR3 reads TGTGCCAGCAGTTCAGGGGGGGGGGCGGATACGCAGTATTTT.

This clonotype came up a few times. The V and J genes are TRBV15 and TRBJ2-5; tentatively, D is TRBD1 or TRBD2 (5 bases each). V lost 5 bases and J 2 bases, leaving 12 bases between the germline ends. The CDR3 is 14 amino acids. CDR1 LNHNV and CDR2 YYDKDF come from the germline V gene (reference sequence). The CDR3 region is CATSSPGQQETQYF. The CDR3 nucleotides read TGTGCCACCAGCTCCCCGGGGCAGCAAGAGACCCAGTACTTC.

The rearrangement links TRBV6-5 to TRBJ1-1, with 7 nucleotides matching TRBD1. Germline V lookup: CDR1 MNHEY, CDR2 SVGAGI. CDR3 size: 14 residues. V shed 4 bases and J 5 bases; nucleotides not matched to a gene: 7. CDR3 protein: CASSSTGAGTEAFF. As DNA, the CDR3 is TGTGCCAGCAGTTCAACAGGGGCGGGAACTGAAGCTTTCTTT.

Comments on this clonotype: Compared with germline, one end of the junction differs, possibly owing to a read error. J is TRBJ2-4 and V is TRBV12-3 or TRBV12-4; D is ambiguous. The CDR3 runs 12 residues. The CDR3 DNA reads as TGTGCCAGCAGTTTCAGGAGTGGCCGAACGAGCTTC. This encodes CASSFRSGRTSF.

This clonotype has more than one count but fewer than ten. The gene calls are TRBV7-9 and TRBJ2-1; TRBD2 agrees at 8 bases. J gave up 9 bases and V 6 bases, and 16 bases lay outside the gene matches. CDR3 size: 16 residues. Germline V gene sequence: CDR1 SEHNR, CDR2 FQNEAQ (reference sequence). This CDR3 is CASSRLDYSGGLEQFF. The CDR3 DNA reads TGTGCCAGCAGTCGACTCGATTACTCGGGAGGGCTTGAGCAGTTCTTC.

This clonotype has just a few counts. The chain is built from TRBV4-2 and TRBJ2-2, with 10 bases lining up with TRBD2. The germline V gene encodes CDR1 LGHNA and CDR2 YNFKEQ. V shed 0 bases and J 5 bases; nucleotides not matched to a gene: 9. The CDR3 has 18 amino acids. The CDR3 DNA follows: TGTGCCAGCAGCCAAGATCCAGCGGGAGGGATGGGGACCGGGGAGCTGTTTTTT. Its translation is CASSQDPAGGMGTGELFF.

This clonotype is a singleton in its sample. The chain combines TRBV11-1 with TRBJ2-6; 9 bases align to TRBD2. CDR1 SGHAT and CDR2 FQDESV come from the germline V gene (reference sequence). The V segment lost 6 bases and the J segment 1 base; nucleotides outside the gene matches: 13. This CDR3 spans 19 amino acids. As DNA, the CDR3 is TGTGCCAGCAGTCAGGGACGACTAGCGGCACAATCTGGGGCCAACGTCCTGACTTTC. Its protein is CASSQGRLAAQSGANVLTF.

Here the CDR3 DNA reads TGCAGCGTCGGGACAGGGGAGTTCACCTACGAGCAGTACTTC. Amino acid sequence: CSVGTGEFTYEQYF. The chain has TRBV29-1 and TRBJ2-7, with 10 nucleotides matching TRBD1. Germline V CDR1 and CDR2: SQVTM, ANQGSEA. J gave up 2 bases and V 6 bases, and 7 bases lay outside the gene matches. CDR3 length: 14 amino acids.

This clonotype was counted once. This chain joins TRBV13 and TRBJ2-3; TRBD1 is a possible D gene (5 bases). The length of the CDR3 is 17 residues. Germline CDR1 reads PRHDT; CDR2 reads FYEKMQ (reference sequence). V gave up 3 bases and J gave up 0 bases, with 16 bases separating them. CDR3 bases: TGTGCCAGCAGCTTGACCGTAGACAGCCCAAGCACAGATACGCAGTATTTT. It encodes CASSLTVDSPSTDTQYF.

The J gene is TRBJ2-4, the V gene TRBV15, with 8 bases identical to TRBD2. There are 17 residues in the CDR3. The ends lost 5 bases at V and 3 bases at J; junction bases unmatched: 12. Germline V gives CDR1 LNHNV, CDR2 YYDKDF (reference sequence). This CDR3 reads CATSELGPSGYKNIQYF. CDR3 bases: TGTGCCACCAGCGAGCTCGGGCCTAGCGGGTACAAAAACATTCAGTACTTC.

V and J are TRBV20-1 and TRBJ1-1; 7 nucleotides line up with TRBD1. Per the germline V gene, CDR1 is DFQATT and CDR2 is SNEGSKA (reference sequence). V gave up 0 bases and J gave up 0 bases; unmatched junction bases: 7. This CDR3 is 16 amino acids long. This CDR3 is CSAREMGRGMNTEAFF. The CDR3 DNA reads TGCAGTGCTAGAGAGATGGGCAGGGGGATGAACACTGAAGCTTTCTTT.

This clonotype was counted only a few times. J is TRBJ2-2 and V is TRBV10-2; D tentatively fits TRBD1 or TRBD2 (5 bases each). This CDR3 contains 17 residues. V lost 1 base and J 3 bases, leaving 15 bases between the germline ends. Germline V gene data show CDR1 as WSHSY and CDR2 as SAAADI. This CDR3 is CASSEFVWDRYTGELFF. The CDR3 DNA is TGCGCCAGCAGTGAGTTTGTTTGGGACCGATACACCGGGGAGCTGTTTTTT.

This chain uses TRBV7-9 with TRBJ2-7, with D possibly called TRBD1 or TRBD2 (5 bases each). Trimming took 8 bases from V and 9 from J, leaving 20 bases between them. CDR1 is SEHNR and CDR2 is FQNEAQ in the germline V gene (reference sequence). The length of the CDR3 is 13 residues. The CDR3 sequence is CASALNRDVRQYF. CDR3 DNA sequence: TGTGCCAGCGCCCTAAACCGGGACGTTCGGCAGTACTTC.

The chain links TRBV27 to TRBJ2-3; 9 bases match TRBD2. V dropped 6 bases and J dropped 7; count of bases not matched to a gene: 5. Germline V CDR1 and CDR2: MNHEY, SMNVEV (reference sequence). The CDR3 covers 13 residues. This CDR3 is CASRGLALYTQYF. In nucleotides, the CDR3 is TGTGCCAGCAGGGGACTAGCTCTCTATACGCAGTATTTT.

A few counts support this clonotype. This sequence joins TRBV12-3 or TRBV12-4 and TRBJ1-5; D uncertain. The ends were cut back, 5 bases at V and 7 bases at J, with 12 bases in the middle. The CDR3 runs to 13 residues. The CDR3 bases are TGTGCCAGCAGTAAGCTCCCGGGACAGCCCCAGCATTTT. Protein sequence: CASSKLPGQPQHF.

This clonotype was detected only a few times. The chain has TRBV9 and TRBJ2-2, with 9 bases matching TRBD1. The CDR3 extends over 15 amino acids. After removal of 2 bases from V and 6 bases from J, the junction contained 5 bases not matched to a gene. Germline CDR1 SGDLS, CDR2 YYNGEE. CDR3 nucleotides: TGTGCCAGCAGCGTCCTGGGACAGGGCGCCGGGGAGCTGTTTTTT. This gives the protein CASSVLGQGAGELFF.

The J gene is TRBJ1-5, the V gene TRBV16; unclear D gene. The CDR3 has 15 residues. In germline, CDR1 is KGHSY, CDR2 FQNENV. With 4 bases removed from V and 4 bases from J, the gap between germline ends came to 14 bases. For the CDR3, the DNA is TGTGCCAGCAGCCCCAGGTCAGCCAGGAATCAGCCCCAGCATTTT. This encodes CASSPRSARNQPQHF.

The gene calls are TRBV6-1 and TRBJ2-7, with D unresolved. Germline values: CDR1 MNHNS, CDR2 SASEGT. This CDR3 is built from 14 residues. The V and J ends lost 2 bases and 2 bases respectively, with 10 bases between them. DNA for the CDR3: TGTGCCAGCAGTGAACAGGCGGCAACCTACGAGCAGTACTTC. Protein: CASSEQAATYEQYF.

This clonotype turned up a few times. V and J are TRBV7-6 and TRBJ2-5; perhaps TRBD1 as D (5 bases). This CDR3 is 14 amino acids long. Germline loops: CDR1 SGHVS, CDR2 FNYEAQ. V lost 5 bases and J lost 5, with 15 bases in between. The CDR3 loop is CASSPRQIFETQYF. DNA for the CDR3: TGTGCCAGCAGCCCGAGACAGATCTTCGAGACCCAGTACTTC.

This clonotype was observed a few times. This chain joins TRBV12-3 or TRBV12-4 and TRBJ2-1, with 9 positions matching TRBD1. The length of the CDR3 is 15 residues. Trimming cost V 0 bases and J 9 bases; bases outside gene matches: 6. DNA of the CDR3: TGTGCCAGCAGTTTAGCTGGGACAGGGTACGCTGAGCAGTTCTTC. Residues: CASSLAGTGYAEQFF.

The rearrangement joins TRBV20-1 to TRBJ2-7; TRBD2 might be the D (5 bases). Germline CDR1 is DFQATT and CDR2 is SNEGSKA (reference sequence). The V end was cut by 3 bases, the J end by 7 bases, with 10 bases between. CDR3 length: 11 residues. The CDR3 loop is CSASIAFEQYF. The DNA for the CDR3 is TGCAGTGCTAGTATAGCGTTTGAGCAGTACTTC.

This clonotype came up a few times. This chain links TRBV6-1 with TRBJ2-1, with 9 bases lining up with TRBD1. V dropped 6 bases and J dropped 3; count of bases not matched to a gene: 6. In germline, CDR1 is MNHNS, CDR2 SASEGT. CDR3 length: 15 residues. The CDR3 region is CASSRGQGFYNEQFF. CDR3 DNA sequence: TGTGCCAGCAGCCGGGGACAGGGTTTCTACAATGAGCAGTTCTTC.

The chain joins TRBV10-2 to TRBJ2-1; no clear D gene. Trimming took off 1 base at V and 4 bases at J, with 14 bases between the two ends. Germline assignment: CDR1 WSHSY and CDR2 SAAADI. The CDR3 length is 16 residues. For the CDR3, the DNA is TGCGCCAGCAGTGAGTGGTCCCCGATACTATACAATGAGCAGTTCTTC. Its translation: CASSEWSPILYNEQFF.